The next 27 T cell receptor beta chains were all read from a single sample in a study of spatial heterogeneity in lung cancer. The time point is: blood at routine non-recurrence follow-up after resection. The sequenced material consisted of unsorted whole RNA from tumor, nontumor lung or frozen PBMC. TCRdb re-derived calls from the 5' RACE reads in MiXCR, one entry per CDR3 protein. The data show under 150,000 distinct CDR3 sequences, about 12% seen once. Specimen: PBMCs, collected at follow-up. These receptors were obtained from a male donor with early-stage non-small cell lung cancer.

This clonotype was found a few times. V usage is TRBV7-9 and J usage is TRBJ2-2, with 9 bases identical to TRBD1. Losses at the gene ends were 5 bases for V and 7 bases for J; bases not matched to a gene: 8. Germline V gives CDR1 SEHNR, CDR2 FQNEAQ (reference sequence). The CDR3 totals 15 residues. The CDR3 reads CASSKTGGLSGELFF. CDR3 sequence (DNA): TGTGCCAGCAGCAAAACAGGGGGCTTGAGCGGGGAGCTGTTTTTT.

This clonotype was counted between two and nine times. The chain couples TRBV6-1 to TRBJ1-6; D gene uncertain. The CDR3 runs 17 residues. V lost 4 bases and J lost 0, with 13 bases in between. From germline, CDR1 is MNHNS and CDR2 SASEGT. CDR3 sequence reads: CASSGNTQSSYNSPLHF. The CDR3 bases are TGTGCCAGCAGTGGAAATACACAGAGCTCCTATAATTCACCCCTCCACTTT.

The table lists this clonotype with many counts. This CDR3 is CASRRGQGHYGYTF. CDR3 nucleotide sequence: TGTGCCAGCAGAAGGGGACAGGGCCACTATGGCTACACCTTC. The chain joins TRBV7-9 to TRBJ1-2; TRBD1 matches at 9 bases. This CDR3 is built from 14 residues. V trimming: 6 bases; J trimming: 3 bases; junction bases outside the gene matches: 5. Looked up from germline, CDR1 is SEHNR and CDR2 is FQNEAQ (reference sequence).

This clonotype came up once. The rearrangement links TRBV11-3 to TRBJ2-1; TRBD2 is a possible D gene (5 bases). Germline CDR1 is SGHNT and CDR2 is YENEEA. This CDR3 comprises 14 residues. V was cut by 5 bases and J by 3 bases, with 11 bases left in between. The CDR3: CASSPQGLYNEQFF. CDR3 bases: TGTGCCAGCAGCCCGCAAGGACTCTACAATGAGCAGTTCTTC. The full variable domain, completed using reference TRBV11-3 and TRBJ2-1, is EAGVVQSPRYKIIEKKQPVAFWCNPISGHNTLYWYLQNLGQGPELLIRYENEEAVDDSQLPKDRFSAERLKGVDSTLKIQPAELGDSAVYLCASSPQGLYNEQFFGPGTRLTVL.

V gene TRBV2 combines with J gene TRBJ1-6; D is possibly TRBD1 (6 bases). This CDR3 has 14 residues. Germline CDR1 is SNHLY and CDR2 is FYNNEI. The ends were cut back, 5 bases at V and 7 bases at J, with 12 bases in the middle. The CDR3 spells CASSNRANNSPLHF. CDR3 nucleotides: TGTGCCAGCAGTAACAGGGCGAACAATTCACCCCTCCACTTT.

This clonotype has a count of ten or more. CDR3 DNA sequence: TGCAGTGCTAGAGGTTACGGAGGGACCCAGTACTTC. Translating it yields CSARGYGGTQYF. The gene calls are TRBV20-1 and TRBJ2-5, with D possibly being TRBD2 (5 bases). Germline CDR1 and CDR2: DFQATT and SNEGSKA (reference sequence). V shed 1 base and J shed 7 bases, with 10 bases lying between them. There are 12 residues in the CDR3.

This clonotype was picked up a small number of times. V usage is TRBV3-1 and J usage is TRBJ1-1; 9 bases align to TRBD1. The CDR3 is 12 amino acids. The trim removed 6 bases at V and 11 bases at J, leaving 7 bases unmatched. Germline V gene data show CDR1 as LGHDT and CDR2 as YNNKEL (reference sequence). CDR3 amino acids: CASRPGQGMAFF. In DNA, the CDR3 is TGTGCCAGCAGGCCCGGACAGGGGATGGCTTTCTTT. Full variable domain (outside the CDR3, taken from reference TRBV3-1 and TRBJ1-1): DTAVSQTPKYLVTQMGNDKSIKCEQNLGHDTMYWYKQDSKKFLKIMFSYNNKELIINETVPNRFSPKSPDKAHLNLHINSLELGDSAVYFCASRPGQGMAFFGQGTRLTVV.

CDR3 in DNA: TGTGCCAGCAGTACGGGACAGTTTCGGACTGAAGCTTTCTTT. It specifies CASSTGQFRTEAFF. This chain joins TRBV28 and TRBJ1-1, with TRBD1 matching 7 bases. Germline lookup yields CDR1 MDHEN and CDR2 SYDVKM. The CDR3 spans 14 residues. With 5 bases clipped from V and 5 bases from J, the junction kept 8 bases outside the gene matches.

This clonotype came up a few times. The CDR3 spells CASSTQGSGTEAFF. DNA for the CDR3: TGTGCCAGCTCAACACAGGGGTCGGGCACTGAAGCTTTCTTT. V and J are TRBV18 and TRBJ1-1, with 7 bases matching TRBD1. V shed 5 bases, J shed 4 bases, and the junction held 7 bases outside the gene matches. The germline V gene encodes CDR1 KGHSH and CDR2 LQKENI. The CDR3 is 14 amino acids.

In this sample, this clonotype turned up a few times. The chain uses TRBV9 and TRBJ1-1, with D maybe TRBD1 (5 bases). V was cut by 0 bases and J by 1 base, with 19 bases left in between. This CDR3 has 18 amino acids. Germline V CDR1 and CDR2: SGDLS, YYNGEE. The CDR3 coding sequence is TGTGCCAGCAGCGTAGCGCCGGGGCAGGGATACGGGAACACTGAAGCTTTCTTT. Residues: CASSVAPGQGYGNTEAFF.

V usage is TRBV9 and J usage is TRBJ2-1; possible D gene TRBD2, 6 bases. The CDR3 consists of 14 residues. Germline V lookup: CDR1 SGDLS, CDR2 YYNGEE. CDR3 nucleotide sequence: TGTGCTTCCAGTGGGGCAGGGAGGATCGAAGAGCAGTTCTTC. Protein product: CASSGAGRIEEQFF.

The chain links TRBV4-1 to TRBJ2-3; D gene ambiguous. Germline-derived CDR1 and CDR2 are MGHRA and YSYEKL. V was cut by 4 bases and J by 5 bases, with 10 bases left in between. The CDR3 contains 13 residues. The CDR3 spells CASSRSVIDTQYF. In DNA, the CDR3 is TGCGCCAGCAGCCGTAGTGTGATAGATACGCAGTATTTT.

This chain joins TRBV20-1 and TRBJ2-5; 7 bases map to TRBD1. Germline V gene data show CDR1 as DFQATT and CDR2 as SNEGSKA (reference sequence). CDR3 size: 12 residues. J lost 2 bases, V lost 3 bases, and 0 bases had no gene match. The CDR3 sequence: CSARGQQETQYF. Here the CDR3 DNA reads TGCAGTGCTAGGGGACAGCAAGAGACCCAGTACTTC.

There are many counts of this clonotype. The chain has TRBV5-1 and TRBJ2-1; 10 bases line up with TRBD1. V dropped 5 bases and J dropped 8; count of bases not matched to a gene: 13. Germline CDR1 SGHRS, CDR2 YFSETQ. This CDR3 spans 16 amino acids. The DNA for the CDR3 is TGCGCCAGCAGTTACCAGGACAGGGGGGCGGGCGATGAGCAGTTCTTC. It encodes CASSYQDRGAGDEQFF.

V usage is TRBV5-1 and J usage is TRBJ2-3, with 7 bases that match TRBD2. V gave up 4 bases and J gave up 0 bases; unmatched junction bases: 8. There are 16 residues in the CDR3. Germline-derived CDR1 and CDR2 are SGHRS and YFSETQ. CDR3 DNA: TGCGCCAGCAGCGCTTCGAGCGGGGTTAGCACAGATACGCAGTATTTT. It yields the protein CASSASSGVSTDTQYF.

This clonotype was recorded many times. The CDR3 loop is CASSQPGQNYGYTF. CDR3 sequence (DNA): TGTGCCAGCAGCCAACCGGGACAGAACTATGGCTACACCTTC. The chain combines TRBV4-2 with TRBJ1-2, with TRBD1 identical over 7 bases. This CDR3 is built from 14 residues. Germline lookup yields CDR1 LGHNA and CDR2 YNFKEQ. The trim removed 2 bases at V and 2 bases at J, leaving 2 bases unmatched.

This clonotype occurred a few times. This chain uses TRBV6-5 with TRBJ2-1; no clear D. CDR3 length: 13 amino acids. Germline assignment: CDR1 MNHEY and CDR2 SVGAGI. V lost 7 bases and J lost 2, with 9 bases in between. The CDR3, as DNA: TGTGCCAGCAAGTTTAGCCCCTACAATGAGCAGTTCTTC. It is translated as CASKFSPYNEQFF.

V is TRBV12-3 or TRBV12-4 and J is TRBJ1-4, with D perhaps TRBD1 (5 bases). The CDR3 runs 15 residues. V lost 4 bases and J lost 0, with 9 bases in between. DNA of the CDR3: TGTGCCAGCAGTTCCGCGGGGGCAACTAATGAAAAACTGTTTTTT. Its protein is CASSSAGATNEKLFF.

About this clonotype: A read error may explain this, as a much larger clone is one base away. The chain employs TRBV20-1 and TRBJ1-5; D not certain. This CDR3 region has 12 residues. The germline CDR1 and CDR2 sequences are DFQATT and SNEGSKA (reference sequence). In DNA form, the CDR3 reads TGCAGCCTCGTTAGCCTCAATCAGCCCCGGCATTTT. It encodes CSLVSLNQPRHF.

This clonotype has ten or more counts. The chain combines TRBV5-1 with TRBJ1-2, with D possibly TRBD1 on 5 matching bases. The CDR3 contains 13 residues. CDR1 is SGHRS and CDR2 is YFSETQ in the germline V gene. V lost 0 bases, J lost 5 bases, and 8 bases lay in between. The CDR3 DNA sequence: TGCGCCAGCAGCTTGGGGACAACGTATGGCTACACCTTC. Protein sequence: CASSLGTTYGYTF.

The rearrangement joins TRBV5-6 to TRBJ2-5; no reliable D call. Trimming removed 4 bases from V and 2 bases from J, with 15 bases in between. Per germline, CDR1 SGHDT and CDR2 YYEEEE. This CDR3 is 15 amino acids long. The CDR3: CASSRFQRLQETQYF. DNA of the CDR3: TGTGCCAGCAGCCGATTCCAACGACTGCAAGAGACCCAGTACTTC. Filled out from reference TRBV5-6 and TRBJ2-5, the complete variable domain reads DAGVTQSPTHLIKTRGQQVTLRCSPKSGHDTVSWYQQALGQGPQFIFQYYEEEERQRGNFPDRFSGHQFPNYSSELNVNALLLGDSALYLCASSRFQRLQETQYFGPGTRLLVL.

This chain joins TRBV29-1 and TRBJ2-7; 7 bases are a match to TRBD1. From germline, CDR1 is SQVTM and CDR2 ANQGSEA. The CDR3 has 13 amino acids. V shed 0 bases, J shed 9 bases, and the junction held 8 bases outside the gene matches. CDR3 nucleotides: TGCAGCGTTGAAGATCTAGCAGGGGGAAGGCAGTACTTC. Residues: CSVEDLAGGRQYF.

Ten or more counts support this clonotype. The chain recombines TRBV27 with TRBJ2-4, with no clear D. The CDR3 runs 13 residues. Trimming removed 2 bases from V and 2 bases from J, with 4 bases in between. Germline assignment: CDR1 MNHEY and CDR2 SMNVEV (reference sequence). This CDR3 is CASSLGSKNIQYF. The CDR3 DNA reads TGTGCCAGCAGTTTAGGGTCCAAAAACATTCAGTACTTC.

Only a few counts were recorded for this clonotype. The J gene is TRBJ1-6, the V gene TRBV18; D not resolved. The germline V gene has CDR1 KGHSH and CDR2 LQKENI. The CDR3 loop spans 16 amino acids. V was pared by 3 bases and J by 6 bases, with 15 bases between. CDR3 amino acids: CASSPGPADFNSPLHF. The CDR3 DNA reads TGTGCCAGCTCACCCGGACCAGCCGATTTTAATTCACCCCTCCACTTT.

The V gene is TRBV19, the J gene TRBJ2-5, with 7 nucleotides matching TRBD2. Germline V gene sequence: CDR1 LNHDA, CDR2 SQIVND (reference sequence). CDR3 length: 15 amino acids. Trimming cost V 3 bases and J 5 bases; bases outside gene matches: 9. The chain's CDR3 is CASSIPGGGVETQYF. The CDR3 DNA reads as TGTGCCAGTAGTATCCCGGGAGGTGGCGTGGAGACCCAGTACTTC. Full variable domain (missing parts from reference TRBV19 and TRBJ2-5): DGGITQSPKYLFRKEGQNVTLSCEQNLNHDAMYWYRQDPGQGLRLIYYSQIVNDFQKGDIAEGYSVSREKKESFPLTVTSAQKNPTAFYLCASSIPGGGVETQYFGPGTRLLVL.

The rearrangement links TRBV30 to TRBJ1-3; TRBD1 aligns across 7 bases. This CDR3 contains 14 residues. The V segment lost 2 bases and the J segment 3 bases; nucleotides outside the gene matches: 4. Germline V gives CDR1 GTSNPN, CDR2 SVGIG (reference sequence). The CDR3 bases are TGTGCCTGGAGTCGACAGGGCGGTGGAAACACCATATATTTT. Translated: CAWSRQGGGNTIYF. The full variable domain, with the rest looked up from reference TRBV30 and TRBJ1-3, is SQTIHQWPATLVQPVGSPLSLECTVEGTSNPNLYWYRQAAGRGLQLLFYSVGIGQISSEVPQNLSASRPQDRQFILSSKKLLLSDSGFYLCAWSRQGGGNTIYFGEGSWLTVV.

This chain links TRBV11-2 with TRBJ1-1; 7 bases align to TRBD1. CDR3 length: 12 amino acids. Germline V lookup: CDR1 SGHAT, CDR2 FQNNGV. After removal of 6 bases from V and 12 bases from J, the junction contained 10 bases not matched to a gene. The CDR3 loop is CASSPTGTVPFF. The CDR3 coding sequence is TGTGCCAGCAGTCCGACCGGGACAGTTCCTTTCTTT.